Listed below are T cell receptor beta chains from one sample, sequenced in a study of blood T cell repertoires in COVID-19. Method: immunoSEQ multiplex PCR; TCRdb's copy keeps in-frame clones and lacks some. The data contain around 80,000 clones, about three quarters of them singletons. Material for sequencing was peripheral blood. Receptors originate from a man between 50 and 59 years old with active or convalescent COVID-19. Each CDR3 is given with its conserved first and last residue. D genes are given only for firm matches. Expanded clones get a size class; other rows say once, few or many, or leave the size out.

clone size,J gene,V gene,D gene,CDR3 DNA,CDR3 protein
-,TRBJ2-3,TRBV6-1,TRBD2,TGTGCCAGCAGTGCCGGGACTAGCGGGGGGGCGAGCACAGATACGCAGTATTTT,CASSAGTSGGASTDTQYF
-,TRBJ2-7,TRBV11-2,-,TGTGCCAGCAGCTTAGTGTCCCAGGTTTCCTACGAGCAGTACTTC,CASSLVSQVSYEQYF
-,TRBJ2-5,TRBV5-4,TRBD1,TGTGCCAGCAGCTGGGACAGGGGAGGAGAGACCCAGTACTTC,CASSWDRGGETQYF
-,TRBJ2-1,TRBV3-1/TRBV3-2,TRBD2,TGTGCCAGCAGCCTAGGGACTAGCGGACTCAATGAGCAGTTCTTC,CASSLGTSGLNEQFF
-,TRBJ1-5,TRBV23-1,TRBD1,TGCGCCAGCAGTCAACGGACAGGGGTTCAGCCCCAGCATTTT,CASSQRTGVQPQHF
once,TRBJ2-5,TRBV5-1,TRBD1,TGCGCCAGCAGTGGAGGGACAGGCCAAGAGACCCAGTACTTC,CASSGGTGQETQYF
-,TRBJ2-7,TRBV3-1/TRBV3-2,TRBD2,TGTGCCAGCAGCCAAGGGCTAGCGGGTTACGAGCAGTACTTC,CASSQGLAGYEQYF
-,TRBJ1-1,TRBV7-6,-,TGTGCCAGCAGCTTGAGGTGGAACACTGAAGCTTTCTTT,CASSLRWNTEAFF
-,TRBJ2-7,TRBV6-1,-,TGTGCCAGCAGTGAATTCGACAGGTTCTACGAGCAGTACTTC,CASSEFDRFYEQYF
-,TRBJ2-2,TRBV15,TRBD2,TGTGCCACCAGCAGCTTTAGCGGGGGGGCCTCGGGCACCGGGGAGCTGTTTTTT,CATSSFSGGASGTGELFF
-,TRBJ1-1,TRBV7-8,-,TGTGCCAGCAGCTTAGCGCTCACAGGGAGTTGGACTTTCTTT,CASSLALTGSWTFF
-,TRBJ1-4,TRBV7-2,TRBD1,TGTGCCAGCAGCCCCCGCGCAGGGGGCGGGGAAAAACTGTTTTTT,CASSPRAGGGEKLFF
-,TRBJ2-2,TRBV7-2,-,TGTGCCAGCAGCTTAGTCCCCGACAGTTTTTACACCGGGGAGCTGTTTTTT,CASSLVPDSFYTGELFF
-,TRBJ2-7,TRBV6-1,TRBD2,TGTGCCAGCAGTGAATATAAGGGAGGGGAGCAGTACTTC,CASSEYKGGEQYF
-,TRBJ1-4,TRBV2,-,TGTGCCAGCAGTGAAGCGGGGGGGGAAAAACTGTTTTTT,CASSEAGGEKLFF
-,TRBJ2-1,TRBV5-4,TRBD2,TGTGCCAGCAGCTTGCCCGGGACTAGCATCCATGAGCAGTTCTTC,CASSLPGTSIHEQFF
-,TRBJ2-7,TRBV5-4,TRBD1,TGTGCCAGCAGCTCCCCGGAGCCGGGACAGGGAGCCTACGAGCAGTACTTC,CASSSPEPGQGAYEQYF
many,TRBJ2-4,TRBV19,TRBD1,TGTGCCAGTAGTATAGCCGACAGGGTGAGAGCCAAAAACATTCAGTACTTC,CASSIADRVRAKNIQYF
-,TRBJ1-3,TRBV3-1/TRBV3-2,TRBD1,TGTGCCAGCAGTACCCGGGACAGGGAAACAAACTATTTT,CASSTRDRETNYF
-,TRBJ2-5,TRBV30,TRBD2,TGTGCCTGGAGGGGACTAGCGGGGGGGTGGTTAGGAGAGACCCAGTACTTC,CAWRGLAGGWLGETQYF
-,TRBJ2-3,TRBV19,TRBD2,TGTGCCAGTACCCTAGCGGGGCTTGACACAGATACGCAGTATTTT,CASTLAGLDTDTQYF
-,TRBJ1-5,TRBV10-1,-,TGCGCCAGCAGTTCAGGGTTCAATCAGCCCCAGCATTTT,CASSSGFNQPQHF
-,TRBJ2-7,TRBV5-1,TRBD1,TGCGCCAGCAGGCCCGGACAGGGCACTACCCAAAGGTTGGACGAGCAGTACTTC,CASRPGQGTTQRLDEQYF
-,TRBJ2-7,TRBV30,-,TGTGCCTGGAGTCAACAGGGCTACGAGCAGTACTTC,CAWSQQGYEQYF
-,TRBJ1-2,TRBV5-1,TRBD1,TGCGCCAGCAGCCCGGGGGACAGCTTCTATGGCTACACCTTC,CASSPGDSFYGYTF
-,TRBJ1-5,TRBV27,TRBD1,TGTGCCAGCAGTTTTAGACAGGGCGATCAGCCCCAGCATTTT,CASSFRQGDQPQHF
-,TRBJ2-2,TRBV6-5,TRBD2,TGTGCCAGCAAGCGGGGGAAGAACACCGGGGAGCTGTTTTTT,CASKRGKNTGELFF
-,TRBJ1-2,TRBV7-2,TRBD1,TGTGCCAGCAGCTCCAACAGGGGGGGCACCTTC,CASSSNRGGTF
-,TRBJ2-3,TRBV4-2,-,TGTGCCAGCAGCCAATCGGCTGGGGCCGGAGAGTATTCCACAGATACGCAGTATTTT,CASSQSAGAGEYSTDTQYF
-,TRBJ2-5,TRBV9,TRBD2,TGTGCCAGCAGCGTAGGGGGTCGGGGGGAAGAGACCCAGTACTTC,CASSVGGRGEETQYF
-,TRBJ1-5,TRBV5-5,-,TGTGCCAGCAGCCAACAGGGTGACCAGCCCCAGCATTTT,CASSQQGDQPQHF
-,TRBJ2-7,TRBV7-8,-,TGTGCCAGCAGCTTAGCGGTAGGAGGCTCGAGCTCCTACGAGCAGTACTTC,CASSLAVGGSSSYEQYF
-,TRBJ1-1,TRBV19,TRBD1,TGTGCCAGTAGCATAACAGGGGCGGCAGGTAACACTGAAGCTTTCTTT,CASSITGAAGNTEAFF
-,TRBJ1-5,TRBV11-2,TRBD1,TGTGCCAGCAGCCCCGGGACAGGGGGCAATCAGCCCCAGCATTTT,CASSPGTGGNQPQHF
-,TRBJ1-1,TRBV19,-,TGTGCCAGTTTACTTCGACGGGACACTGAAGCTTTCTTT,CASLLRRDTEAFF
-,TRBJ2-7,TRBV3-1/TRBV3-2,TRBD2,TGTGCCAGCAGCCTCCCCCCCCTACTAGCGGGGGTATTGTACGAGCAGTACTTC,CASSLPPLLAGVLYEQYF
few,TRBJ2-7,TRBV5-6,TRBD1,TGTGCCAGCAGCTCCTGGGGGACAGGGGTAAACGAGCAGTACTTC,CASSSWGTGVNEQYF
-,TRBJ2-5,TRBV11-1,-,TGTGCCAGCAGCTTACCCCTCGGTGGAGCGATGGAGACCCAGTACTTC,CASSLPLGGAMETQYF
-,TRBJ1-5,TRBV12-3/TRBV12-4,TRBD1,TGTGCCAGCAGGGGACAGAGCAATCAGCCCCAGCATTTT,CASRGQSNQPQHF
-,TRBJ1-4,TRBV10-3,TRBD1,TGTGCCATCAGCCAGGGGGCGAGGGAAAAACTGTTTTTT,CAISQGAREKLFF
-,TRBJ2-5,TRBV7-2,TRBD1,TGTGCCAGCAGTCCGCACAGGGGGTACCAAGAGACCCAGTACTTC,CASSPHRGYQETQYF
-,TRBJ2-3,TRBV10-3,-,TGTGCCATCAGTGGAGGGATGGCCACAGATACGCAGTATTTT,CAISGGMATDTQYF
-,TRBJ2-3,TRBV4-1,TRBD2,TGCGCCAGCAGCCAAGATAGCGGGGGCTACACAGATACGCAGTATTTT,CASSQDSGGYTDTQYF
-,TRBJ1-1,TRBV5-6,-,TGTGCCAGCCTGGGGGGGATGGGCACTGAAGCTTTCTTT,CASLGGMGTEAFF
-,TRBJ1-1,TRBV29-1,TRBD1,TGCAGCGCCCGAGGCGCAGGGGGGATCAACACTGAAGCTTTCTTT,CSARGAGGINTEAFF
-,TRBJ2-7,TRBV29-1,-,TGCAGCGTTGAACAGGGGAACGAGCAGTACTTC,CSVEQGNEQYF
-,TRBJ2-7,TRBV6-2/TRBV6-3,-,TGTGCCAGCAGTTACGGCGGAGGGATTACCTACGAGCAGTACTTC,CASSYGGGITYEQYF
-,TRBJ2-5,TRBV6-5,-,TGTGCCAGCAGTTCCCATACCCGGACAAGTCAAGAGACCCAGTACTTC,CASSSHTRTSQETQYF
-,TRBJ2-5,TRBV20-1,-,TGCAGTGCTAGTGGGCCAGCGTACGAGACCCAGTACTTC,CSASGPAYETQYF
-,TRBJ2-1,TRBV9,TRBD2,TGTGCCAGCAGCCCAACGTACTCGGGGGGCAATGAGCAGTTCTTC,CASSPTYSGGNEQFF
-,TRBJ1-4,TRBV5-4,-,TGTGCCAGCAGCCTAACAGGTGTTGGGAATGAAAAACTGTTTTTT,CASSLTGVGNEKLFF
once,TRBJ2-3,TRBV18,TRBD2,TGTGCCAGCTCGTCCGGGACTAGCGGGGGTACAGATACGCAGTATTTT,CASSSGTSGGTDTQYF
-,TRBJ2-7,TRBV19,TRBD1,TGTGCCAGTAGTACCGGGACAGGGGGCTACGAGCAGTACTTC,CASSTGTGGYEQYF
-,TRBJ2-1,TRBV6-2/TRBV6-3,TRBD2,TGTGCCAGCAGTTACTCGGGTCTAGCGGCCTACAATGAGCAGTTCTTC,CASSYSGLAAYNEQFF
few,TRBJ1-2,TRBV5-5,-,TGTGCCAGCAGCCCGGAGGTAGCTAACTATGGCTACACCTTC,CASSPEVANYGYTF
few,TRBJ1-5,TRBV2,TRBD1,TGTGCCAGCAGCAGGGCCCCGGGACAGGGACATCAGCCCCAGCATTTT,CASSRAPGQGHQPQHF
-,TRBJ1-5,TRBV6-5,-,TGTGCCAGCAGTATACAGGGTTTGAATCAGCCCCAGCATTTT,CASSIQGLNQPQHF
-,TRBJ2-7,TRBV5-1,-,TGCGCCAGCAGCTCGGCTCAGGGTACCTACGAGCAGTACTTC,CASSSAQGTYEQYF
-,TRBJ2-3,TRBV7-3,TRBD1,TGTGCCAGCAGCTTACAGGCCCTGGGCAGGGGGCGAGTAGATACGCAGTATTTT,CASSLQALGRGRVDTQYF
-,TRBJ1-2,TRBV4-1,-,TGCGCCAGCAGCCAAGATAGAAACTATGGCTACACCTTC,CASSQDRNYGYTF